A single sample is the source of the 15 T cell receptor beta chains below, sequenced in a study of blood T cell repertoires in COVID-19. Sequenced by immunoSEQ multiplex PCR; TCRdb stores in-frame clones only, minus some. This repertoire shows 150,000 to 200,000 clones, around nine tenths found once; its top ten account for around 2.7%. The sequencing sample was made of peripheral blood. The receptors were sampled from a man in his forties with active or convalescent COVID-19.

This clone appeared once. This chain joins TRBV6-1 and TRBJ1-2; the match to TRBD1 covers 10 bases. The CDR3 is 16 amino acids. CDR1 is MNHNS, CDR2 SASEGT, per germline. The junction had 5 bases not matched to a gene; V was cut back by 0 bases and J by 4 bases. The CDR3 sequence is CASSEAGTGEGYGYTF. The CDR3 nucleotides are TGTGCCAGCAGTGAAGCTGGGACAGGGGAGGGCTATGGCTACACCTTC.

This chain links TRBV28 with TRBJ2-6; TRBD1 is a possible D gene (6 bases). Looked up from germline, CDR1 is MDHEN and CDR2 is SYDVKM. Trimming pared 6 bases from V and 0 bases from J, leaving 21 bases between. The length of the CDR3 is 19 residues. CDR3 bases: TGTGCCAGCAGCGTAATCACCAGGGGTCTTAGCTCTGGGGCCAACGTCCTGACTTTC. Translated, it gives CASSVITRGLSSGANVLTF.

The chain is built from TRBV30 and TRBJ2-5, with 8 bases matching TRBD2. Germline V gene sequence: CDR1 GTSNPN, CDR2 SVGIG (reference sequence). This CDR3 region has 16 residues. V lost 1 base, J lost 10 bases, and 17 bases stayed unmatched. In DNA form, the CDR3 reads TGTGCCTGGAGTGAGATTTCCGAAGCGGGGGCCGTCGTCCAGTACTTC. Translating it yields CAWSEISEAGAVVQYF.

The chain carries TRBV6-5 and TRBJ1-1; TRBD1 matches at 9 bases. V gave up 2 bases and J gave up 6 bases; unmatched junction bases: 4. The CDR3 loop spans 14 amino acids. The germline gives CDR1 MNHEY, CDR2 SVGAGI. CDR3 bases: TGTGCCAGCAGTTACACCGGGACAGGGCCTGAAGCTTTCTTT. Translating gives CASSYTGTGPEAFF.

The gene calls are TRBV19 and TRBJ1-2; TRBD1 matches 9 bases. Germline trimming cut 5 bases from V and 8 bases from J; bases unmatched to any gene: 9. Germline CDR1 reads LNHDA; CDR2 reads SQIVND (reference sequence). CDR3 length: 14 residues. CDR3: CASSARGQGEGYTF. DNA for the CDR3: TGTGCCAGTAGTGCGCGGGGACAGGGAGAAGGCTACACCTTC.

The chain has TRBV2 and TRBJ2-5; tentatively, D is TRBD1 (5 bases). Trimming took 3 bases from V and 5 from J, leaving 10 bases between them. Germline V gene lookup returns CDR1 SNHLY and CDR2 FYNNEI. The CDR3 runs to 13 residues. The DNA of the CDR3 is TGTGCCAGCAGTGACATATCAGGGGAGACCCAGTACTTC. Translation: CASSDISGETQYF.

On this clone: Other DNA sequences from this sample encode an identical CDR3 as well. This chain links TRBV28 with TRBJ1-2, with D perhaps TRBD1 (6 bases). Trimming took 2 bases from V and 4 from J, leaving 11 bases between them. This CDR3 is 14 amino acids long. In germline, CDR1 is MDHEN, CDR2 SYDVKM. The CDR3 region is CASSLAGAGYGYTF. In DNA form, the CDR3 reads TGTGCCAGCAGTTTAGCGGGGGCTGGCTATGGCTACACCTTC.

The rearrangement uses TRBV2 and TRBJ1-5, with D possibly matching TRBD1 (6 bases). V lost 5 bases, J lost 3 bases, and 14 bases lay in between. This CDR3 is built from 15 residues. From germline, CDR1 is SNHLY and CDR2 FYNNEI. The CDR3 reads CASSKRGGNNQPQHF. CDR3 bases: TGTGCCAGCAGTAAAAGGGGGGGAAACAATCAGCCCCAGCATTTT.

The DNA for the CDR3 is TGTGCCAGCAGGCGGGGTGTGAACACTGAAGCTTTCTTT. As protein: CASRRGVNTEAFF. The J gene is TRBJ1-1, the V gene TRBV12-3 or TRBV12-4; D gene uncertain. V lost 6 bases to trimming and J lost 0 bases, with 8 bases between them. The CDR3 consists of 13 residues.

V usage is TRBV6-5 and J usage is TRBJ2-2, with 7 bases fitting TRBD1. In germline, CDR1 is MNHEY, CDR2 SVGAGI. The CDR3 is made up of 15 amino acids. With V trimmed by 6 bases and J by 1 base, 5 bases remained unmatched. This CDR3 is CASSSDRENTGELFF. DNA of the CDR3: TGTGCCAGCAGCTCCGACAGGGAGAACACCGGGGAGCTGTTTTTT.

V and J are TRBV6-2 or TRBV6-3 and TRBJ1-5, with TRBD1 matching over 8 bases. Germline CDR1 MNHEY, CDR2 SVGEGT. The junction had 5 bases not matched to a gene; V was cut back by 4 bases and J by 3 bases. CDR3 length equals 15 residues. The CDR3 spells CASSFTDRVNQPQHF. CDR3 DNA: TGTGCCAGCAGTTTCACGGACAGGGTCAATCAGCCCCAGCATTTT.

This clone came up once. This chain joins TRBV5-6 and TRBJ2-3, with TRBD2 as a possible D gene (6 bases). V shed 2 bases and J shed 0 bases, with 7 bases lying between them. In germline, CDR1 is SGHDT, CDR2 YYEEEE. The CDR3 runs to 14 residues. Written as DNA, the CDR3 is TGTGCCAGCAGCTTAGGGACTAGCACAGATACGCAGTATTTT. Encoded protein: CASSLGTSTDTQYF. Full variable domain (remainder filled in from reference TRBV5-6 and TRBJ2-3): DAGVTQSPTHLIKTRGQQVTLRCSPKSGHDTVSWYQQALGQGPQFIFQYYEEEERQRGNFPDRFSGHQFPNYSSELNVNALLLGDSALYLCASSLGTSTDTQYFGPGTRLTVL.

The rearrangement joins TRBV7-9 to TRBJ1-4; D is perhaps TRBD1 (6 bases). Trimming removed 5 bases from V and 8 bases from J, with 15 bases in between. CDR3 length equals 14 residues. From germline, CDR1 is SEHNR and CDR2 FQNEAQ (reference sequence). Written as DNA, the CDR3 is TGTGCCAGCAGCAATTTTGCAGGGGAAGAAAAACTGTTTTTT. This codes for CASSNFAGEEKLFF.

This rearrangement joins TRBV24-1 to TRBJ2-3; 8 bases align to TRBD2. The germline gives CDR1 KGHDR, CDR2 SFDVKD. After removal of 5 bases from V and 5 bases from J, the junction contained 11 bases not matched to a gene. The CDR3 loop spans 16 amino acids. In nucleotides, the CDR3 is TGTGCCACCAGTGCTCTTGGGAGCGGGGGTGGAGATACGCAGTATTTT. Its translation: CATSALGSGGGDTQYF.

The chain combines TRBV6-5 with TRBJ2-7; 8 bases are a match to TRBD1. From germline, CDR1 is MNHEY and CDR2 SVGAGI. V was pared by 6 bases and J by 4 bases, with 11 bases of the junction left unmatched. The CDR3 loop spans 15 amino acids. Written as DNA, the CDR3 is TGTGCCAGCAGACAACGTGGGGGGACAGGTTACGAGCAGTACTTC. Translating gives CASRQRGGTGYEQYF.